This TCR beta chain came from a study of blood T cells in healthy people across ages. Findings and caveats of the study: Estimates of diversity drawn from one million T cells were considered underestimates. Because donor CMV status was unknown, expanded clonotype changes were possibly confounded. Roughly linear declines in TCR beta diversity per million T cells occurred with age.

The authors ran a second PCR of roughly 6 to 12 cycles using a sample-barcoded 5' primer and a J-beta primer mix. TCRdb re-analysed the 5' RACE reads in MiXCR, keeping a single row per CDR3 protein. The profile shows about 670,000 distinct CDR3 sequences, approximately 52% of them singletons. A word on this clonotype: Its cognate antigen is unknown.

Unmatched junction bases numbered 7, after V lost 4 bases and J lost 9 bases. The CDR3 runs to 15 residues. Germline V lookup: CDR1 SGHRS, CDR2 YFSETQ. This receptor was taken from an elderly woman in good health. The chain couples TRBV5-1 to TRBJ2-2, with TRBD1 matching 12 bases. The sequencing input was blood. The CDR3 sequence is CASSPQGTGGRELFF. In DNA, the CDR3 is TGCGCCAGCAGCCCACAAGGGACAGGGGGCCGGGAGCTGTTTTTT.